The 26 T cell receptor beta chains presented below share a single source sample, sequenced in a study of glioma-infiltrating T cells (dated by TCRdb to the mid-2010s). Sequenced using an Illumina MiSeq. TCR alpha and beta CDR3 regions were amplified with the iRepertoire nested amplicon-rescue multiplex PCR (arm-PCR) platform from RNA. TCRdb trimmed public reads at Q25 via fastp, called clones via MiXCR and kept in-frame beta chains. Each record represents a unique CDR3 protein, reported with the most common genes and DNA among its rows. Here the sample has 100,000 to 150,000 distinct CDR3 sequences; around 25% occur a single time. Clones ranked in the top ten supply 27% of the sample. The material sequenced was glioma tissue, nonneoplastic brain tissue, or PBMCs (not recorded which). These receptors originate from a human donor with low-grade glioma or glioblastoma, undergoing nonglioma brain surgery, or in good health (not recorded which).

This chain connects TRBV18 to TRBJ1-6; D gene uncertain. Germline V CDR1 and CDR2: KGHSH, LQKENI. This CDR3 region has 14 residues. V was pared by 6 bases and J by 9 bases, with 15 bases between. Here the CDR3 DNA reads TGTGCCAGCTCGCCAACTCTAAATCCTTCACCCCTCCACTTT. The encoded protein is CASSPTLNPSPLHF.

The rearrangement joins TRBV24-1 to TRBJ2-5, with 10 nucleotides matching TRBD1. This CDR3 spans 16 amino acids. Trimming cost V 4 bases and J 7 bases; bases outside gene matches: 11. Germline loops: CDR1 KGHDR, CDR2 SFDVKD. Here the CDR3 DNA reads TGTGCCACCAGTGACCCGACCGGGACAGGGGATTCGACCCAGTACTTC. It yields the protein CATSDPTGTGDSTQYF.

Turning to this clonotype: This may arise from a read error, as a much more abundant clone is one base away. The chain is built from TRBV15 and TRBJ2-2; D is unresolved. Germline values: CDR1 LNHNV, CDR2 YYDKDF (reference sequence). The CDR3 spans 14 residues. Trimming stripped 5 bases from V and 5 bases from J, with 12 bases between. The CDR3 region is CATSGATRTGELFF. CDR3 nucleotides: TGTGCCACCAGCGGAGCTACAAGAACCGGGGAGCTGTTTTTT.

This clonotype came up many times. The J gene is TRBJ1-1, the V gene TRBV7-2, with no clear D. Trimming took off 1 base at V and 5 bases at J, with 11 bases between the two ends. This CDR3 is 14 amino acids long. Per the germline V gene, CDR1 is SGHTA and CDR2 is FQGNSA. The DNA of the CDR3 is TGTGCCAGCAGCTTAGGGGGAGGCCGGACTGAAGCTTTCTTT. Its translation: CASSLGGGRTEAFF. Full variable domain (missing parts from reference TRBV7-2 and TRBJ1-1): GAGVSQSPSNKVTEKGKDVELRCDPISGHTALYWYRQSLGQGLEFLIYFQGNSAPDKSGLPSDRFSAERTGGSVSTLTIQRTQQEDSAVYLCASSLGGGRTEAFFGQGTRLTVV.

This clonotype appeared many times. The chain recombines TRBV7-2 with TRBJ1-1; TRBD1 is a possible D gene (6 bases). Trimming pared 6 bases from V and 5 bases from J, leaving 13 bases between. The CDR3 covers 13 residues. Germline values: CDR1 SGHTA, CDR2 FQGNSA. CDR3 in amino acids: CASSIQGWTEAFF. The CDR3, as DNA: TGTGCCAGCAGTATACAGGGTTGGACTGAAGCTTTCTTT.

This clonotype was picked up a small number of times. The gene calls are TRBV6-1 and TRBJ2-7, with TRBD2 identical over 9 bases. The trim removed 5 bases at V and 3 bases at J, leaving 8 bases unmatched. The CDR3 loop spans 15 amino acids. Germline-derived CDR1 and CDR2 are MNHNS and SASEGT. CDR3 sequence (DNA): TGTGCCAGCAGTTTGGTAGCGGGGGCCGACTACGAGCAGTACGTC. This gives the protein CASSLVAGADYEQYV.

This clonotype was seen only a few times. J is TRBJ1-2 and V is TRBV2, with D hard to call. The CDR3 spans 13 residues. CDR1 is SNHLY, CDR2 FYNNEI, per germline. Trimming removed 4 bases from V and 4 bases from J, with 10 bases in between. CDR3 coding DNA: TGTGCCAGCAGTGGCGGCAGGAGCTATGGCTACACCTTC. Its protein product is CASSGGRSYGYTF.

This clonotype was observed a few times. The chain combines TRBV24-1 with TRBJ1-5; D is perhaps TRBD1 (6 bases). This CDR3 is 16 amino acids long. V lost 0 bases to trimming and J lost 4 bases, with 12 bases between them. Looked up from germline, CDR1 is KGHDR and CDR2 is SFDVKD. For the CDR3, the DNA is TGTGCCACCAGTGATTTGCAGGGGACACCAAATCAGCCCCAGCATTTT. It yields the protein CATSDLQGTPNQPQHF.

In this sample, this clonotype turned up many times. This sequence joins TRBV6-1 and TRBJ2-1, with D perhaps TRBD1 (6 bases). Germline V lookup: CDR1 MNHNS, CDR2 SASEGT. The CDR3 is 15 residues long. Trimming took off 5 bases at V and 4 bases at J, with 15 bases between the two ends. CDR3 bases: TGTGCCAGCAGTCGCGGGCAAGGGGGATACAATGAGCAGTTCTTC. Amino acids: CASSRGQGGYNEQFF.

This clonotype was seen ten or more times. The chain has TRBV7-2 and TRBJ1-1; 10 bases match TRBD1. The length of the CDR3 is 16 residues. Unmatched junction bases numbered 5, after V lost 4 bases and J lost 0 bases. Germline V gene data show CDR1 as SGHTA and CDR2 as FQGNSA. This CDR3 is CASSSAGTGVNTEAFF. CDR3 coding DNA: TGTGCCAGCAGCTCCGCCGGGACAGGGGTGAACACTGAAGCTTTCTTT.

The sample holds many counts of this clonotype. This chain connects TRBV6-1 to TRBJ2-3; D might be TRBD1 (5 bases). CDR1 is MNHNS, CDR2 SASEGT, per germline. The CDR3 is 16 amino acids. Trimming left V 4 bases short and J 2 bases short, with 16 bases between. In DNA form, the CDR3 reads TGTGCCAGCAGTGGGGATAGGGGCCGGTTCACAGATACGCAGTATTTT. Translating gives CASSGDRGRFTDTQYF.

This clonotype was seen a few times. The gene calls are TRBV7-6 and TRBJ1-2, with a weak D call TRBD1 (5 bases). CDR3 length equals 13 residues. Germline V gives CDR1 SGHVS, CDR2 FNYEAQ. Trimming took 5 bases from V and 1 from J, leaving 8 bases between them. DNA of the CDR3: TGTGCCAGCAGCGCCAGGGTTAACTATGGCTACACCTTC. Its protein is CASSARVNYGYTF.

This clonotype was counted only a few times. The chain is built from TRBV7-2 and TRBJ2-5; 9 nucleotides align to TRBD2. The CDR3 consists of 14 residues. V gave up 1 base and J gave up 5 bases; unmatched junction bases: 2. Per germline, CDR1 SGHTA and CDR2 FQGNSA. The CDR3 DNA reads as TGTGCCAGCAGCTTAGGGACTAGCGTTGAGACCCAGTACTTC. This translates into CASSLGTSVETQYF.

The chain carries TRBV6-1 and TRBJ1-1; D is uncertain. The CDR3 consists of 13 residues. V was cut by 6 bases and J by 2 bases, with 10 bases left in between. The germline gives CDR1 MNHNS, CDR2 SASEGT. In DNA, the CDR3 is TGTGCCAGCAGAAGTCAGACAAACACTGAAGCTTTCTTT. Its protein is CASRSQTNTEAFF.

V gene TRBV18 combines with J gene TRBJ2-5; D not resolved. V was shortened by 3 bases and J by 9 bases, with 11 bases between the two germline ends. The CDR3 covers 12 residues. CDR1 and CDR2 (germline): KGHSH, LQKENI. The CDR3 protein is CASSPTKGSQYF. In nucleotides, the CDR3 is TGTGCCAGCTCACCTACGAAAGGGTCCCAGTACTTC.

This chain uses TRBV14 with TRBJ1-3; weak D call: TRBD1 (5 bases). This CDR3 contains 16 residues. CDR1 and CDR2 from the germline V gene are SGHDN and FVKESK. The V and J ends lost 2 bases and 0 bases respectively, with 11 bases between them. CDR3 nucleotides: TGTGCCAGCAGCCAACGCTGGGGGTTCTCTGGAAACACCATATATTTT. Its protein product is CASSQRWGFSGNTIYF.

The chain uses TRBV3-1 and TRBJ2-3, with D uncertain. Germline V gene data show CDR1 as LGHDT and CDR2 as YNNKEL (reference sequence). The CDR3 is 14 amino acids. Deletions cut 1 base from V and 5 bases from J, with 10 bases between. CDR3 coding DNA: TGTGCCAGCAGCCAAGGTAGCACGAGAGATACGCAGTATTTT. This sequence encodes CASSQGSTRDTQYF.

The V and J genes are TRBV20-1 and TRBJ2-3; TRBD2 is a possible D gene (6 bases). Looked up from germline, CDR1 is DFQATT and CDR2 is SNEGSKA (reference sequence). The germline V and J ends were trimmed by 2 bases and 0 bases, with 9 bases remaining between them. This CDR3 has 14 amino acids. CDR3 coding DNA: TGCAGTGCTAGAATCGGGACTAGCACAGATACGCAGTATTTT. The encoded protein is CSARIGTSTDTQYF.

A few counts support this clonotype. The gene calls are TRBV29-1 and TRBJ1-1; possible D gene TRBD1, 6 bases. Germline loops: CDR1 SQVTM, CDR2 ANQGSEA. This CDR3 is built from 13 residues. Trimming left V 5 bases short and J 3 bases short, with 13 bases between. CDR3 in DNA: TGCAGCGTTAACAGGGAGTTGGACACTGAAGCTTTCTTT. Translating it yields CSVNRELDTEAFF.

This clonotype has ten or more counts. The CDR3: CASSLGRVNEQFF. DNA for the CDR3: TGTGCCAGCTCACTCGGCAGGGTCAATGAGCAGTTCTTC. The chain links TRBV18 to TRBJ2-1; D may be TRBD1 (5 bases). Trimming shortened V by 4 bases and J by 6 bases, and 10 bases separated the two germline ends. CDR1 and CDR2 from the germline V gene are KGHSH and LQKENI. The CDR3 contains 13 residues.

This clonotype came up a few times. The chain combines TRBV5-1 with TRBJ1-3, with a tentative D call TRBD1 (6 bases). The germline V gene has CDR1 SGHRS and CDR2 YFSETQ. V lost 3 bases and J 9 bases, leaving 19 bases between the germline ends. The CDR3 contains 15 residues. CDR3 protein: CASSSNSQDSGTIYF. The CDR3 bases are TGCGCCAGCAGCTCGAATTCACAGGACAGTGGCACCATATATTTT.

This clonotype was detected ten times or more. The chain has TRBV6-1 and TRBJ2-1; D uncertain. The germline V gene encodes CDR1 MNHNS and CDR2 SASEGT. CDR3 length: 14 amino acids. Trimming took off 7 bases at V and 2 bases at J, with 12 bases between the two ends. For the CDR3, the DNA is TGTGCCAGCAAAGGACCGCTTACCTACAATGAGCAGTTCTTC. This gives the protein CASKGPLTYNEQFF.

This clonotype was observed a single time. A much larger clone lies a single base off, so this may be a read error. The rearrangement links TRBV20-1 to TRBJ1-4; tentative D call: TRBD1 (6 bases). The CDR3 is 14 residues long. Trimming left V 6 bases short and J 10 bases short, with 21 bases between. Germline CDR1 and CDR2: DFQATT and SNEGSKA (reference sequence). The CDR3 DNA is TGCAGTGCGCCGGAAGTCGGGACACTTGGAAAACTGTTTTTT. This sequence encodes CSAPEVGTLGKLFF.

As regards this clonotype: This sequence may be a read error, since a much larger clone differs from it by one base. This rearrangement joins TRBV27 to TRBJ1-2; 7 bases agree with TRBD1. CDR1 and CDR2 (germline): MNHEY, SMNVEV (reference sequence). The CDR3 totals 14 residues. The CDR3 region has the DNA TGTGCCAGCAGTTTACGGGACAGAAACTATGGCCACACCTTC. It specifies CASSLRDRNYGHTF.

CDR3 in DNA: TGTGCCAGCAGCCTCCGGATAGTAGGGGAGACAGATACGCAGTATTTT. Its translation: CASSLRIVGETDTQYF. The chain employs TRBV3-1 and TRBJ2-3; D is perhaps TRBD1 or TRBD2 (5 bases each). The CDR3 consists of 16 residues. V lost 4 bases, J lost 3 bases, and 17 bases lay in between. Looked up from germline, CDR1 is LGHDT and CDR2 is YNNKEL (reference sequence).

The V gene is TRBV3-1, the J gene TRBJ1-1, with D perhaps matching TRBD1 (6 bases). Per the germline V gene, CDR1 is LGHDT and CDR2 is YNNKEL (reference sequence). V lost 5 bases and J lost 1, with 11 bases in between. The CDR3 extends over 14 amino acids. CDR3 nucleotides: TGTGCCAGCAGCAGCCGGGACAAGAACACTGAAGCTTTCTTT. Protein sequence: CASSSRDKNTEAFF.